One sample yielded the 14 T cell receptor beta chains listed below, sequenced in a study of regulatory dendritic cells for organ transplantation. This table comes from immunoSEQ multiplex PCR, and its TCRdb copy is limited to in-frame clones, with some not included. The sample holds some 11,000 clones, approximately 79% seen once. Sorted T cells were CFSE-labeled and cultured 5 days with allogeneic regulatory or mature dendritic cells at 1:10. These receptors' antigens are unknown. Sequencing used naive CD8+ T cells from blood cultured with regulatory dendritic cells. Specified subset: CD45RA+ naive T cells. The receptors shown here come from a human donor in good health.

The chain recombines TRBV6-1 with TRBJ1-6, with D hard to call. Germline V gene data show CDR1 as MNHNS and CDR2 as SASEGT. Trimming pared 4 bases from V and 9 bases from J, leaving 13 bases between. The CDR3 covers 14 residues. The CDR3 DNA sequence: TGTGCCAGCAGTGGGGATACTGGAGGTTCACCCCTCCACTTT. Translated, it gives CASSGDTGGSPLHF.

The CDR3 DNA sequence: TGTGCCAGCAGCGCAGGTGGGACTGCTAACTATGGCTACACCTTC. It is translated as CASSAGGTANYGYTF. The rearrangement uses TRBV4-2 and TRBJ1-2, with D perhaps matching TRBD1 (5 bases). V was shortened by 5 bases and J by 0 bases, with 13 bases between the two germline ends. The CDR3 is 15 residues long. The germline V gene has CDR1 LGHNA and CDR2 YNFKEQ.

This chain joins TRBV4-1 and TRBJ1-2; TRBD1 might be the D (5 bases). The CDR3 runs 14 residues. V lost 1 base to trimming and J lost 3 bases, with 9 bases between them. Per the germline V gene, CDR1 is MGHRA and CDR2 is YSYEKL. The CDR3 DNA follows: TGCGCCAGCAGCCAAGGGGGGGGAGACTATGGCTACACCTTC. Amino acid sequence: CASSQGGGDYGYTF.

J is TRBJ2-3 and V is TRBV14; TRBD2 aligns across 9 bases. CDR1 is SGHDN, CDR2 FVKESK, per germline. The CDR3 runs 18 residues. The ends lost 0 bases at V and 2 bases at J; junction bases unmatched: 9. In nucleotides, the CDR3 is TGTGCCAGCAGCCAAGATATGGCGGGGGGGCCCGACACAGATACGCAGTATTTT. It specifies CASSQDMAGGPDTDTQYF.

The chain links TRBV29-1 to TRBJ2-2, with 7 bases that match TRBD2. The junction had 19 bases not matched to a gene; V was cut back by 6 bases and J by 6 bases. Germline V CDR1 and CDR2: SQVTM, ANQGSEA. The CDR3 extends over 17 amino acids. CDR3 region: CSVNAGTTYLGSGELFF. The CDR3 region has the DNA TGCAGCGTGAACGCCGGGACTACCTATTTGGGATCCGGGGAGCTGTTTTTT.

The V and J genes are TRBV29-1 and TRBJ2-7; 7 bases fit TRBD2. From germline, CDR1 is SQVTM and CDR2 ANQGSEA. V shed 0 bases and J 2 bases; nucleotides not matched to a gene: 7. This CDR3 comprises 15 residues. This CDR3 reads CSVEDPLAATYEQYF. The CDR3 coding sequence is TGCAGCGTTGAAGATCCCCTAGCGGCGACCTACGAGCAGTACTTC.

This chain connects TRBV7-8 to TRBJ2-5; 10 bases line up with TRBD1. Germline V lookup: CDR1 SGHVS, CDR2 FQNEAQ. With V trimmed by 5 bases and J by 5 bases, 20 bases remained unmatched. The CDR3 runs to 19 residues. CDR3 region: CASSILSGTGDPFGETQYF. CDR3 sequence (DNA): TGTGCCAGCAGCATCCTCTCCGGGACAGGGGACCCCTTCGGGGAGACCCAGTACTTC. Full variable domain (outside the CDR3, taken from reference TRBV7-8 and TRBJ2-5): GAGVSQSPRYKVAKRGQDVALRCDPISGHVSLFWYQQALGQGPEFLTYFQNEAQLDKSGLPSDRFFAERPEGSVSTLKIQRTQQEDSAVYLCASSILSGTGDPFGETQYFGPGTRLLVL.

The sample holds a few counts of this clone. The J gene is TRBJ2-3, the V gene TRBV19, with 8 bases identical to TRBD2. Germline V gives CDR1 LNHDA, CDR2 SQIVND (reference sequence). The V and J ends lost 3 bases and 8 bases, in that order; junction bases with no gene match: 10. The CDR3 is made up of 15 amino acids. The CDR3 bases are TGTGCCAGTAGTATCACAGGACTAGCCGTAGGTACGCAGTATTTT. Translating it yields CASSITGLAVGTQYF.

This clone was counted only a few times. The chain uses TRBV2 and TRBJ1-1, with 9 positions matching TRBD1. CDR3 length: 14 amino acids. V was clipped by 7 bases and J by 1 base; unmatched bases: 4. The germline gives CDR1 SNHLY, CDR2 FYNNEI. This chain's CDR3 is CASKQGQGNTEAFF. As DNA, the CDR3 is TGTGCCAGCAAACAGGGACAGGGGAACACTGAAGCTTTCTTT.

The chain employs TRBV4-1 and TRBJ1-5; maybe TRBD1 (6 bases). This CDR3 has 15 residues. V lost 1 base to trimming and J lost 7 bases, with 14 bases between them. Per the germline V gene, CDR1 is MGHRA and CDR2 is YSYEKL. CDR3: CASSQVVGGGQPQHF. For the CDR3, the DNA is TGCGCCAGCAGCCAAGTAGTAGGGGGAGGGCAGCCCCAGCATTTT.

V gene TRBV5-1 combines with J gene TRBJ2-1; 11 positions match TRBD2. Trimming cost V 4 bases and J 6 bases; bases outside gene matches: 6. The length of the CDR3 is 15 residues. Germline values: CDR1 SGHRS, CDR2 YFSETQ. The chain's CDR3 is CASSPSGGPGNEQFF. The CDR3 coding sequence is TGCGCCAGCAGCCCTAGCGGGGGGCCGGGCAATGAGCAGTTCTTC.

This chain uses TRBV14 with TRBJ1-2; D remains ambiguous. V was shortened by 4 bases and J by 2 bases, with 8 bases between the two germline ends. Germline V gene sequence: CDR1 SGHDN, CDR2 FVKESK. This CDR3 contains 13 residues. The CDR3 region has the DNA TGTGCCAGCAGCCCCCAGCGAAACTATGGCTACACCTTC. Amino acids: CASSPQRNYGYTF.

The V gene is TRBV27, the J gene TRBJ1-4; the match to TRBD1 covers 7 bases. Germline V gene sequence: CDR1 MNHEY, CDR2 SMNVEV (reference sequence). The junction had 17 bases not matched to a gene; V was cut back by 6 bases and J by 10 bases. The CDR3 has 16 residues. The CDR3 DNA reads TGTGCCAGCAGCCCCACGTACCGGGACAGTCATGGAAAACTGTTTTTT. Translation gives CASSPTYRDSHGKLFF.

The chain joins TRBV7-9 to TRBJ2-1; the match to TRBD2 covers 8 bases. V lost 7 bases to trimming and J lost 6 bases; unmatched junction nucleotides: 8. Germline V CDR1 and CDR2: SEHNR, FQNEAQ (reference sequence). The CDR3 is 14 residues long. The CDR3 region has the DNA TGTGCCAGCAAAGAGGCGGGGGGCCCCAATGAGCAGTTCTTC. Amino acids: CASKEAGGPNEQFF. The full variable domain, its missing parts supplied by reference TRBV7-9 and TRBJ2-1, is DTGVSQNPRHKITKRGQNVTFRCDPISEHNRLYWYRQTLGQGPEFLTYFQNEAQLEKSRLLSDRFSAERPKGSFSTLEIQRTEQGDSAMYLCASKEAGGPNEQFFGPGTRLTVL.